This T cell receptor (beta chain) was sequenced in a study of siplizumab effects on memory and regulatory T cells. General study results and limits: A mean of approximately 70% of mappable alloreactive CD4+ clones were Treg-derived with siplizumab, compared with approximately 29% in controls. There were only a minor fraction of alloreactive clones that mapped to unstimulated subsets. Left unconfirmed was the suppressive function of proliferating Tregs from siplizumab cultures.

Of note for this clone: Its antigen is unidentified.

Germline V gene data show CDR1 as MDHEN and CDR2 as SYDVKM. This CDR3 has 14 amino acids. V lost 3 bases and J lost 8; bases outside the gene matches: 8. The method was immunoSEQ multiplex PCR; TCRdb's version includes in-frame clones alone and lacks a portion of them. The sample shows approximately 98,000 clones, about 93% of them seen only once. The gene calls are TRBV28 and TRBJ1-2, with 8 bases matching TRBD1. The sample comprised non-Treg CD4+ T cells sorted from blood. This clonotype was obtained from a human donor in good health. In DNA, the CDR3 is TGTGCCAGCAGTTTCCCGGACAGGGTTGAAGGCTACACCTTC. This encodes CASSFPDRVEGYTF.